A single sample is the source of the 12 T cell receptor beta chains below, sequenced in a study of identical twins. MiXCR, run by TCRdb on the 5' RACE reads, gives a single entry per CDR3 protein. The sample consists of hundreds of thousands of distinct CDR3 sequences, roughly 6% of them appearing once. The sequenced material came from naive T cells sorted from blood. The receptors derive from a young man in good health.

This clonotype was observed many times. This chain connects TRBV12-3 or TRBV12-4 to TRBJ2-5; 11 bases are shared with TRBD2. The CDR3 totals 17 residues. With V trimmed by 3 bases and J by 5 bases, 11 bases remained unmatched. The CDR3 loop reads CASSFVAGGPTRETQYF. The CDR3 DNA is TGTGCCAGCAGTTTCGTAGCGGGAGGGCCAACCAGGGAGACCCAGTACTTC.

The table lists this clonotype with a few counts. This CDR3 reads CSAGRAGPPKPTDTQYF. The CDR3 DNA is TGCAGTGCAGGACGGGCGGGCCCCCCTAAGCCCACAGATACGCAGTATTTT. The chain uses TRBV20-1 and TRBJ2-3; D possibly corresponds to TRBD2 (5 bases). The CDR3 is made up of 17 amino acids. Germline CDR1 and CDR2: DFQATT and SNEGSKA (reference sequence). The V end lost 6 bases, the J end lost 2 bases, and 24 bases lay between the germline ends.

The V and J genes are TRBV27 and TRBJ1-5; D is unclear. The CDR3 has 14 amino acids. V was trimmed by 5 bases and J by 0 bases, leaving 8 bases between them. Germline CDR1 MNHEY, CDR2 SMNVEV (reference sequence). The CDR3 spells CASSRMASNQPQHF. The CDR3 DNA follows: TGTGCCAGCAGTCGAATGGCTAGCAATCAGCCCCAGCATTTT.

This clonotype has a count of ten or more. The J gene is TRBJ1-2, the V gene TRBV12-3 or TRBV12-4; D not certain. V shed 1 base and J shed 3 bases, with 9 bases lying between them. CDR3 length: 14 amino acids. The CDR3 nucleotides read TGTGCCAGCAGTTTAGTACTGGAGCACTATGGCTACACCTTC. It yields the protein CASSLVLEHYGYTF.

As to this clonotype: One junction end disagrees with the germline gene, perhaps due to a read error. This rearrangement joins TRBV6-1 to TRBJ1-3; 7 bases align to TRBD1. The CDR3 spans 16 residues. In germline, CDR1 is MNHNS, CDR2 SASEGT. CDR3 coding DNA: TGTGGCAGCAGCCGGGATAGAACAGGGGCAGGAAACACCATATATTTT. Amino acid sequence: CGSSRDRTGAGNTIYF.

There are a few counts of this clonotype. The chain carries TRBV14 and TRBJ2-7; no firm D call. V was shortened by 0 bases and J by 6 bases, with 3 bases between the two germline ends. Germline V gives CDR1 SGHDN, CDR2 FVKESK. This CDR3 comprises 11 residues. The CDR3 sequence is CASSQDVEQYF. The CDR3 region has the DNA TGTGCCAGCAGCCAAGACGTCGAGCAGTACTTC.

This clonotype was recorded many times. The chain employs TRBV4-3 and TRBJ1-3; D ambiguous. The germline V and J ends were trimmed by 4 bases and 4 bases, with 8 bases remaining between them. The CDR3 totals 13 residues. From germline, CDR1 is LGHNA and CDR2 YSLEER. The CDR3 here is CASSLDWGNTIYF. The CDR3 nucleotides read TGCGCCAGCAGCCTCGATTGGGGAAACACCATATATTTT.

This chain joins TRBV7-6 and TRBJ2-3, with 8 bases fitting TRBD1. Germline V lookup: CDR1 SGHVS, CDR2 FNYEAQ. Trimming removed 1 base from V and 7 bases from J; junction bases left unmatched: 7. The CDR3 sequence is 15 residues long. The CDR3 nucleotides are TGTGCCAGCAGCTTAGGGGCAGGGGGCATGAATACGCAGTATTTT. Encoded protein: CASSLGAGGMNTQYF. Filled out from reference TRBV7-6 and TRBJ2-3, the complete variable domain reads GAGVSQSPRYKVTKRGQDVALRCDPISGHVSLYWYRQALGQGPEFLTYFNYEAQQDKSGLPNDRFSAERPEGSISTLTIQRTEQRDSAMYRCASSLGAGGMNTQYFGPGTRLTVL.

The chain has TRBV7-8 and TRBJ2-7; 7 bases fit TRBD1. The length of the CDR3 is 17 residues. Germline V gives CDR1 SGHVS, CDR2 FQNEAQ. With V trimmed by 5 bases and J by 1 base, 14 bases remained unmatched. The CDR3 DNA reads TGTGCCAGCAGCCCCGCTACCTGGACAGGTGGATCCTACGAGCAGTACGTC. Protein: CASSPATWTGGSYEQYV.

This clonotype was picked up many times. The chain links TRBV11-1 to TRBJ2-1, with 8 bases aligning to TRBD2. This CDR3 comprises 19 residues. Germline V gives CDR1 SGHAT, CDR2 FQDESV (reference sequence). The V and J ends lost 4 bases and 1 base, in that order; junction bases with no gene match: 15. The CDR3: CASSSLVTREGRSYNEQFF. CDR3 coding DNA: TGTGCCAGCAGCTCCCTAGTAACCCGGGAGGGCCGGTCCTACAATGAGCAGTTCTTC.

This clonotype was detected ten times or more. The chain employs TRBV24-1 and TRBJ2-1; weak D call: TRBD1 (5 bases). Trimming stripped 1 base from V and 6 bases from J, with 12 bases between. From germline, CDR1 is KGHDR and CDR2 SFDVKD. This CDR3 spans 15 amino acids. Here the CDR3 reads CATSDFSQGFNEQFF. For the CDR3, the DNA is TGTGCCACCAGTGATTTCAGCCAGGGATTCAATGAGCAGTTCTTC.

Ten or more counts support this clonotype. The rearrangement links TRBV6-5 to TRBJ2-5, with 7 bases aligning to TRBD2. CDR1 MNHEY and CDR2 SVGAGI come from the germline V gene. The CDR3 consists of 14 residues. The V and J ends lost 4 bases and 5 bases, in that order; junction bases with no gene match: 7. In DNA form, the CDR3 reads TGTGCCAGCAGTTCCCCGGGGGGTCGGGAGACCCAGTACTTC. Translated: CASSSPGGRETQYF.